These 6 T cell receptor beta chains were all obtained from the same sample, sequenced in a study of T-cell reconstitution after alpha-beta-depleted transplantation in children. Unique molecular identifiers were built into the TCRbeta library. TCRdb ran MiXCR on the PCR reads and lists one entry per CDR3 protein. The table has around 960,000 distinct CDR3 sequences, roughly 29% seen once; the top ten hold under 30%. The sample was PBMCs, mostly from graft donor cells, taken 360 days after TCRalphabeta/CD19-depleted stem cell transplant. These receptors all stem from a boy under two years old who had a stem cell transplant for SCID, so the T cells may come from the graft donor.

This rearrangement joins TRBV14 to TRBJ2-1; D gene uncertain. Deletions cut 0 bases from V and 6 bases from J, with 9 bases between. Germline V gene data show CDR1 as SGHDN and CDR2 as FVKESK. This CDR3 comprises 14 residues. CDR3 residues: CASSQDIGPNEQFF. CDR3 nucleotide sequence: TGTGCCAGCAGCCAAGATATAGGACCCAATGAGCAGTTCTTC.

The chain combines TRBV27 with TRBJ2-5; D is ambiguous. Trimming took 5 bases from V and 1 from J, leaving 11 bases between them. This CDR3 contains 14 residues. CDR1 is MNHEY, CDR2 SMNVEV, per germline (reference sequence). The CDR3 DNA follows: TGTGCCAGCAGTCTCCAGGAAGGCCAAGAGACCCAGTACTTC. Translating it yields CASSLQEGQETQYF.

This clonotype has ten or more counts. The junction does not match germline at one end; this may be a read error. J is TRBJ2-5 and V is TRBV12-3 or TRBV12-4; 9 bases are a match to TRBD2. The CDR3 extends over 14 amino acids. DNA for the CDR3: TGCGCCAGCAGCCTAGGACTAGCGCAAGAGACCCAGTACTTC. Translating it yields CASSLGLAQETQYF.

The V gene is TRBV7-8, the J gene TRBJ2-1, with no clear D. The CDR3 contains 14 residues. Germline CDR1 is SGHVS and CDR2 is FQNEAQ. V lost 5 bases to trimming and J lost 9 bases, with 17 bases between them. CDR3 DNA: TGTGCCAGCAGCCTGGGGATGAAAGCCGGTGAGCAGTTCTTC. It specifies CASSLGMKAGEQFF.

This clonotype was counted only a few times. CDR3 bases: TGCAGTGCTAGAGAGACAGGGGAGATCTACGAGCAGTACTTC. Translating gives CSARETGEIYEQYF. The V call is TRBV20-1, the J call TRBJ2-7; 8 bases line up with TRBD1. In germline, CDR1 is DFQATT, CDR2 SNEGSKA (reference sequence). The CDR3 runs to 14 residues. J gave up 3 bases and V 0 bases, and 4 bases lay outside the gene matches.

The chain links TRBV5-5 to TRBJ1-4; no clear D gene. The CDR3 sequence is 16 residues long. The germline gives CDR1 SGHKS, CDR2 YYEKEE (reference sequence). Between the trimmed V and J ends, which lost 0 bases and 7 bases, there was a span of 16 bases. CDR3: CASSLGSAYSGEKLFF. The CDR3 region has the DNA TGTGCCAGCAGCTTGGGTTCGGCCTACTCAGGTGAAAAACTGTTTTTT.